What follows are 18 T cell receptor beta chains derived from one specimen sequenced in a study of CD8+CD57+ T cells in acquired aplastic anemia. The TCR beta profiling, which covered VDJ combination and CDR3 sequence, was carried out using genomic DNA as the template. TCRdb independently ran MiXCR on the reads; one entry per CDR3 protein. There are 250,000 to 350,000 distinct CDR3 sequences in the sample; around 60% occur only once, and around 7.6% lies in the top ten. The sequencing input was sorted CD4+, CD8+, or CD8+CD57+ T cells (not recorded which) from PBMCs. These receptor sequences come from a human donor with severe aplastic anemia or a healthy control (not recorded which).

This chain uses TRBV7-3 with TRBJ2-3; TRBD1 agrees at 8 bases. CDR3 size: 15 residues. V lost 5 bases, J lost 4 bases, and 8 bases stayed unmatched. CDR1 and CDR2 (germline): SGHTA, FQGTGA. The CDR3 loop is CASSILQGGSDTQYF. In DNA form, the CDR3 reads TGTGCCAGCAGCATCCTACAGGGGGGTTCAGATACGCAGTATTTT.

The rearrangement links TRBV4-3 to TRBJ1-6; no reliable D call. Per the germline V gene, CDR1 is LGHNA and CDR2 is YSLEER. V lost 0 bases, J lost 10 bases, and 7 bases lay in between. The CDR3 spans 13 residues. This chain's CDR3 is CASSQDGVSPLHF. The DNA for the CDR3 is TGCGCCAGCAGCCAAGATGGCGTCTCACCCCTCCACTTT.

The chain uses TRBV20-1 and TRBJ2-7; D not certain. V was clipped by 2 bases and J by 9 bases, with 17 bases between them. This CDR3 has 13 residues. Germline CDR1 is DFQATT and CDR2 is SNEGSKA (reference sequence). CDR3 amino acids: CSARNPDKWWQYF. CDR3 nucleotide sequence: TGCAGTGCTAGAAACCCAGACAAGTGGTGGCAGTACTTC.

V is TRBV7-9 and J is TRBJ2-2; 10 nucleotides match TRBD2. Per the germline V gene, CDR1 is SEHNR and CDR2 is FQNEAQ (reference sequence). Trimming removed 2 bases from V and 4 bases from J; junction bases left unmatched: 1. The CDR3 extends over 15 amino acids. CDR3 sequence reads: CASSLSGGATGELFF. DNA of the CDR3: TGTGCCAGCAGCTTAAGCGGGGGGGCCACCGGGGAGCTGTTTTTT.

This clonotype has a handful of counts. The rearrangement joins TRBV9 to TRBJ2-2; possible D gene TRBD2, 5 bases. Germline values: CDR1 SGDLS, CDR2 YYNGEE. Between the trimmed V and J ends, which lost 0 bases and 6 bases, there was a span of 6 bases. This CDR3 has 13 amino acids. In nucleotides, the CDR3 is TGTGCCAGCAGCGTAGCGGGGTCCGGGGAGCTGTTTTTT. This codes for CASSVAGSGELFF.

This clonotype was recorded many times. This chain joins TRBV6-5 and TRBJ1-5, with D maybe TRBD1 (5 bases). Germline CDR1 MNHEY, CDR2 SVGAGI. Trimming took 6 bases from V and 1 from J, leaving 13 bases between them. The CDR3 runs 15 residues. The CDR3 DNA reads TGTGCCAGCAGAGTCAACGGGGGGAGCAATCAGCCCCAGCATTTT. It specifies CASRVNGGSNQPQHF.

This chain connects TRBV7-3 to TRBJ2-2; D remains ambiguous. Germline V gene sequence: CDR1 SGHTA, CDR2 FQGTGA. Trimming left V 3 bases short and J 1 base short, with 6 bases between. The CDR3 has 14 residues. CDR3 coding DNA: TGTGCCAGCAGCTTCGACGGGAACACCGGGGAGCTGTTTTTT. Protein sequence: CASSFDGNTGELFF.

This clonotype occurred many times. The rearrangement joins TRBV6-4 to TRBJ2-2; either TRBD1 or TRBD2 may supply D (5 bases each). The CDR3 is 14 residues long. Germline V gene data show CDR1 as MRHNA and CDR2 as SNTAGT. V was trimmed by 6 bases and J by 5 bases, leaving 13 bases between them. This CDR3 reads CASSRDPGTGELFF. As DNA, the CDR3 is TGTGCCAGCAGCCGGGACCCGGGGACCGGGGAGCTGTTTTTT.

The chain joins TRBV29-1 to TRBJ1-1; D ambiguous. V lost 7 bases to trimming and J lost 4 bases, with 13 bases between them. The V gene's germline CDR1 is SQVTM and CDR2 ANQGSEA. This CDR3 region has 12 residues. CDR3 in DNA: TGCAGCGCAGAACCGGGCCTCACTGAAGCTTTCTTT. It encodes CSAEPGLTEAFF. The whole variable domain, filled in from reference TRBV29-1 and TRBJ1-1, reads SAVISQKPSRDICQRGTSLTIQCQVDSQVTMMFWYRQQPGQSLTLIATANQGSEATYESGFVIDKFPISRPNLTFSTLTVSNMSPEDSSIYLCSAEPGLTEAFFGQGTRLTVV.

This clonotype was detected a few times. This chain uses TRBV9 with TRBJ2-5; D remains ambiguous. The DNA end lines up better with TRBJ2-3; the J call may be wrong. The CDR3 loop spans 12 amino acids. The germline V gene has CDR1 SGDLS and CDR2 YYNGEE. CDR3 sequence: CASSVAGGTQYF. CDR3 DNA: TGTGCCAGCAGCGTAGCCGGCGGTACGCAGTATTTT.

This sequence joins TRBV5-6 and TRBJ1-6; TRBD1 is a possible D gene (5 bases). The CDR3 is made up of 14 amino acids. The germline gives CDR1 SGHDT, CDR2 YYEEEE. V was cut by 2 bases and J by 9 bases, with 12 bases left in between. CDR3 amino acids: CASSFSGSSSPLHF. DNA for the CDR3: TGTGCCAGCAGCTTCTCAGGGTCCAGTTCACCCCTCCACTTT.

This clonotype came up once. The J gene is TRBJ2-7, the V gene TRBV7-2, with 7 bases that match TRBD1. Germline CDR1 SGHTA, CDR2 FQGNSA. V shed 3 bases, J shed 2 bases, and the junction held 10 bases outside the gene matches. This CDR3 region has 16 residues. The CDR3 DNA is TGTGCCAGCAGCTTGACCCGACAGGGTGGGGCCTACGAGCAGTACTTC. Translated: CASSLTRQGGAYEQYF. Based on the CDR3 plus reference TRBV7-2 and TRBJ2-7, the full variable domain is GAGVSQSPSNKVTEKGKDVELRCDPISGHTALYWYRQSLGQGLEFLIYFQGNSAPDKSGLPSDRFSAERTGGSVSTLTIQRTQQEDSAVYLCASSLTRQGGAYEQYFGPGTRLTVT.

The chain couples TRBV20-1 to TRBJ2-1; TRBD2 is a possible D gene (5 bases). V was trimmed by 6 bases and J by 10 bases, leaving 16 bases between them. Germline assignment: CDR1 DFQATT and CDR2 SNEGSKA (reference sequence). CDR3 size: 12 residues. CDR3 DNA sequence: TGCAGTGCCTCACCGATACTAGTAGAGCAGTTCTTC. Translation: CSASPILVEQFF.

Worth noting for this clonotype: A read error may produce the germline difference seen at one junction end. V gene TRBV11-2 combines with J gene TRBJ2-7; D perhaps matches TRBD1 (5 bases). CDR1 SGHAT and CDR2 FQNNGV come from the germline V gene. The CDR3 is 14 residues long. CDR3 nucleotide sequence: TGTGCCAGCAGCTCGCCGGACAAATTCTACGAGCAGTGCTTC. Translation gives CASSSPDKFYEQCF.

The J gene is TRBJ2-5, the V gene TRBV14, with 7 bases lining up with TRBD2. Germline trimming cut 6 bases from V and 5 bases from J; bases unmatched to any gene: 9. This CDR3 has 14 residues. Germline V gene data show CDR1 as SGHDN and CDR2 as FVKESK. CDR3 DNA sequence: TGTGCCAGCAGAATTAGCGGGTCAGTGGAGACCCAGTACTTC. It encodes CASRISGSVETQYF.

J is TRBJ2-1 and V is TRBV7-9; D possibly corresponds to TRBD2 (5 bases). The V gene lost 8 bases and the J gene lost 0 bases, with 8 bases spanning the gap. The CDR3 spans 13 residues. Germline CDR1 reads SEHNR; CDR2 reads FQNEAQ (reference sequence). The CDR3 DNA follows: TGTGCCAGCCGCGAGGGCTCCTACAATGAGCAGTTCTTC. It specifies CASREGSYNEQFF.

The J gene is TRBJ2-1, the V gene TRBV7-3; D call uncertain. This CDR3 contains 13 residues. Germline V lookup: CDR1 SGHTA, CDR2 FQGTGA. Trimming cost V 2 bases and J 7 bases, with 9 bases left between them. CDR3 loop: CASSLDRRNEQFF. In nucleotides, the CDR3 is TGTGCCAGCAGCTTAGACCGTAGGAATGAGCAGTTCTTC.

About this clonotype itself: The germline gene is not matched at one end of the junction; a read error may be the cause. This chain links TRBV15 with TRBJ2-7, with a tentative D call TRBD2 (7 bases). The V gene's germline CDR1 is LNHNV and CDR2 YYDKDF (reference sequence). This CDR3 has 14 amino acids. This CDR3 reads CATSREGGGYEQCF. Written as DNA, the CDR3 is TGTGCCACCAGCAGAGAAGGGGGAGGGTACGAGCAGTGCTTC.